The T cell receptor (beta chain) under discussion was sequenced for a study of T cell repertoires in cytomegalovirus infection. For the study at large: Based on public TCR beta signatures, there were indications of CMV infection and of a matching HLA type.

For this clonotype: Its antigen remains unidentified.

TCRdb re-derived calls from the reads in MiXCR, one entry per CDR3 protein. The repertoire holds 40,000 to 55,000 distinct CDR3 sequences, with about 21% as singletons. Study-wide findings and caveats: Predominance within the ex vivo response was attributable to HLA-C-restricted CMV-specific TCR beta clonotypes.

Germline values: CDR1 SGHTA, CDR2 FQGNSA. Trimming pared 1 base from V and 8 bases from J, leaving 14 bases between. The CDR3 is made up of 15 amino acids. This chain joins TRBV7-2 and TRBJ1-4; D gene ambiguous. The receptor comes from a human donor in good health (CMV status not recorded). Some clones in this sample may be carry-over from other donors' samples. Sample: CD8+ T cells from cultured PBMCs, taken from culture after CMV antigen stimulation. Written as DNA, the CDR3 is TGTGCCAGCAGCTTAGTACCGGTGGCGGAGGAAAAACTGTTTTTT. This translates into CASSLVPVAEEKLFF.